This T cell receptor beta chain stems from a study of cytomegalovirus exposure and HLA in healthy donors. V shed 1 base, J shed 4 bases, and the junction held 4 bases outside the gene matches. This CDR3 comprises 14 residues. The V gene's germline CDR1 is SGHVS and CDR2 FQNEAQ. On this clone itself: Its antigen is unidentified.

With 60 Vbeta and 13 Jbeta primers, the PCR was carried out. Data came from immunoSEQ multiplex PCR; TCRdb stores just in-frame clones and leaves some out. The sample consists of 100,000 to 150,000 clones, roughly 76% of them appearing once. Study-wide results and caveats: High sensitivity and specificity were reportedly achieved when the classifier diagnosed cytomegalovirus status.

The sequenced sample consisted of PBMCs. This chain links TRBV7-8 with TRBJ2-7; 7 nucleotides line up with TRBD2. The sequence was obtained from a woman aged 45-59 years in good health and CMV-seronegative. The CDR3 protein is CASSLGDYTYEQYF. The CDR3 DNA follows: TGTGCCAGCAGCTTAGGGGACTATACTTACGAGCAGTACTTC.